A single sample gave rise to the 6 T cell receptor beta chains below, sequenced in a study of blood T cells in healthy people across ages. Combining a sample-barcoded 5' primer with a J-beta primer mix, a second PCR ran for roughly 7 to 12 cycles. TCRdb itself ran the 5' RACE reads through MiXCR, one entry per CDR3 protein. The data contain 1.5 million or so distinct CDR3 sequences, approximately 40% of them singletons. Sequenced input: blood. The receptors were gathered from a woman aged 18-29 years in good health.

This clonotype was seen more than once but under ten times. CDR3: CASSQNWGSETQYF. CDR3 coding DNA: TGTGCCAGCAGCCAGAACTGGGGTTCTGAGACCCAGTACTTC. This chain connects TRBV14 to TRBJ2-5; no firm D call. The CDR3 runs to 14 residues. Trimming cost V 3 bases and J 5 bases, with 13 bases left between them. Germline CDR1 SGHDN, CDR2 FVKESK.

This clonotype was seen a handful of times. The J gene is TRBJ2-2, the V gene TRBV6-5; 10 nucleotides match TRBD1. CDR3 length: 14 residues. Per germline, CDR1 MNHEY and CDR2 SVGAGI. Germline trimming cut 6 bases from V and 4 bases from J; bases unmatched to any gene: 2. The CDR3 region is CASRGQGSTGELFF. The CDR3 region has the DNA TGTGCCAGCAGGGGACAGGGGAGCACCGGGGAGCTGTTTTTT.

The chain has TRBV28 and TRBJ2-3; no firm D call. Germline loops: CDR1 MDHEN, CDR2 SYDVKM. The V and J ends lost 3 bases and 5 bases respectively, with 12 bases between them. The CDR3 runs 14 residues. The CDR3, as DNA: TGTGCCAGCAGTTTCGTAAGGGTTGGAGATACGCAGTATTTT. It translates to CASSFVRVGDTQYF.

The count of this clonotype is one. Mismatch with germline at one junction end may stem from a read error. DNA for the CDR3: TGTTCCAGCAGGGGCAGGACTAGCCTCAACGAGCAGTACTTC. Protein product: CSSRGRTSLNEQYF. This chain connects TRBV6-1 to TRBJ2-1, with 8 bases fitting TRBD2. The closer fit of TRBJ2-7 to the DNA end suggests the J call may be wrong. CDR1 is MNHNS, CDR2 SASEGT, per germline. This CDR3 has 14 amino acids.

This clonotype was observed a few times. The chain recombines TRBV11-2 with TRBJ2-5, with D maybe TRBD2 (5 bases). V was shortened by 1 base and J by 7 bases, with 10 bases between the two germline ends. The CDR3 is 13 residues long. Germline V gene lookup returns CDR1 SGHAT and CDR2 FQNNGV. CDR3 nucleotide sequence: TGTGCCAGCAGCTTAGGGGCCGGAGGGACCCAGTACTTC. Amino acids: CASSLGAGGTQYF. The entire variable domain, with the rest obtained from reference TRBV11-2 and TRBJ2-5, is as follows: EAGVAQSPRYKIIEKRQSVAFWCNPISGHATLYWYQQILGQGPKLLIQFQNNGVVDDSQLPKDRFSAERLKGVDSTLKIQPAKLEDSAVYLCASSLGAGGTQYFGPGTRLLVL.

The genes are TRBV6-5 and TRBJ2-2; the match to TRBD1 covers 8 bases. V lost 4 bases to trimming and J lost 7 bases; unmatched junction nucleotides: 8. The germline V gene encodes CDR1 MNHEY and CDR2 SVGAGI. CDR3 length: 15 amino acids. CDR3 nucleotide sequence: TGTGCCAGCAGTTCTGGGGGGACAGGTGGCGGGGAGCTGTTTTTT. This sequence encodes CASSSGGTGGGELFF.